This T cell receptor (beta chain) was recorded in a study of vaccination effects on CD4 cells after COVID-19. The protocol was immunoSEQ multiplex PCR, while the TCRdb copy is restricted to in-frame clones and leaves out a portion. The sample includes 57,000 or so clones, approximately 73% of them seen just once. Sequencing followed a ViraFEST assay step that expanded antigen-specific CD4+ T cells with viral peptide pools. Culture lasted 10 days before CD4+ T cell isolation. Two-dose vaccination with either BNT162b2 or mRNA-1273 was given to the participants. Having tested negative for nucleocapsid antibodies, the vaccine recipients showed no prior SARS-CoV-2 infection. V dropped 1 base and J dropped 4 bases, with 7 bases sitting between them. Germline V gene sequence: CDR1 SGHTA, CDR2 FQGNSA. This CDR3 is 13 amino acids long. Note on this clone: Its antigen is currently unknown.

The chain employs TRBV7-2 and TRBJ1-2; D gene unclear. The sequencing here drew on CD4+ T cells from PBMCs cultured with HCoV-229E spike peptides, taken after COVID-19 vaccination. The receptor was derived from a human donor who received a COVID-19 vaccine. CDR3 nucleotides: TGTGCCAGCAGCTTAGGGATAGGCTATGGCTACACCTTC. Translating it yields CASSLGIGYGYTF.